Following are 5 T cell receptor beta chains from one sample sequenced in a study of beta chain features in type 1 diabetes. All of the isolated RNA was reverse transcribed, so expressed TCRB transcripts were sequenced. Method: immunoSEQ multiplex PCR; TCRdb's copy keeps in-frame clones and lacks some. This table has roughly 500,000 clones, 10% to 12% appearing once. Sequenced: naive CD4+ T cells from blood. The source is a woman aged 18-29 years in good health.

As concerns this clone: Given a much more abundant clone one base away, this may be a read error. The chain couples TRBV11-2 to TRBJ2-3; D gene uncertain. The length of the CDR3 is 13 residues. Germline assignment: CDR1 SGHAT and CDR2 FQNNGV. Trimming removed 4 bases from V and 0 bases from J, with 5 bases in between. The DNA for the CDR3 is TGTGCCAGCAGCTCGATTAGCACAGATACGCAGTATTTT. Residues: CASSSISTDTQYF.

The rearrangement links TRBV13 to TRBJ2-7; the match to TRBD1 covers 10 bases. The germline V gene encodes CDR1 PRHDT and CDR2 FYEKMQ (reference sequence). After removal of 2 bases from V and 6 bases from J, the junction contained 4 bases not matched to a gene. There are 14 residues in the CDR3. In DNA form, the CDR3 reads TGTGCCAGCAGCTTACCGGGACAGGGGTCCGAGCAGTACTTC. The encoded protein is CASSLPGQGSEQYF.

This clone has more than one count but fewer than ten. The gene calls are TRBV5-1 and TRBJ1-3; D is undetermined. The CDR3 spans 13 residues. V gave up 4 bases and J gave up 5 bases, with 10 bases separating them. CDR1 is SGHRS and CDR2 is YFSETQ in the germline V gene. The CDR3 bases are TGCGCCAGCAGCCCCGGGATCCGAAACACCATATATTTT. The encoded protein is CASSPGIRNTIYF. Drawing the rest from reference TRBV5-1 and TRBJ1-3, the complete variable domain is KAGVTQTPRYLIKTRGQQVTLSCSPISGHRSVSWYQQTPGQGLQFLFEYFSETQRNKGNFPGRFSGRQFSNSRSEMNVSTLELGDSALYLCASSPGIRNTIYFGEGSWLTVV.

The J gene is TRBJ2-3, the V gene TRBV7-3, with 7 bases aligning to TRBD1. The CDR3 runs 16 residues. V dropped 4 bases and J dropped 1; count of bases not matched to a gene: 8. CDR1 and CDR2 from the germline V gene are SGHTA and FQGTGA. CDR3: CASSSQSGQGTDTQYF. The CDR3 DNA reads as TGTGCCAGCAGCTCGCAATCCGGACAGGGCACAGATACGCAGTATTTT.

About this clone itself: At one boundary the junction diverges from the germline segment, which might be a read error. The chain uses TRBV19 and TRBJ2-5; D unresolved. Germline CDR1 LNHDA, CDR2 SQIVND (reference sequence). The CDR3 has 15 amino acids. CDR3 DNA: TGTGCCAGTAGTATTCTCTTCGGCTCCCAAGGGACCCAGTACTTC. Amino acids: CASSILFGSQGTQYF.